These 27 T cell receptor beta chains were all obtained from the same sample, sequenced in a study of shared clonotypes between healthy human individuals. Here immunoSEQ multiplex PCR was the method, and the copy in TCRdb shows in-frame clones only, minus some. Here the sample spans about 120,000 clones, approximately 70% being singletons. Specimen: memory CD8+ T cells sorted from blood. Subset given: CD45RO+ cells pooled with CCR7-negative TemRA cells. Source of these receptors: a young woman in good health.

This rearrangement joins TRBV5-1 to TRBJ1-2, with D possibly being TRBD1 (6 bases). Germline lookup yields CDR1 SGHRS and CDR2 YFSETQ. The CDR3 loop spans 13 amino acids. The V end lost 4 bases, the J end lost 7 bases, and 14 bases lay between the germline ends. The CDR3 DNA reads TGCGCCAGCAGCCTCGAGGGGGGTTTTGGCTACACCTTC. This encodes CASSLEGGFGYTF. Together with reference TRBV5-1 and TRBJ1-2, the CDR3 gives the full variable domain: KAGVTQTPRYLIKTRGQQVTLSCSPISGHRSVSWYQQTPGQGLQFLFEYFSETQRNKGNFPGRFSGRQFSNSRSEMNVSTLELGDSALYLCASSLEGGFGYTFGSGTRLTVV.

The V and J genes are TRBV5-1 and TRBJ1-2; D not certain. The germline gives CDR1 SGHRS, CDR2 YFSETQ. Trimming cost V 2 bases and J 4 bases, with 9 bases left between them. The CDR3 has 13 residues. The CDR3 reads CASSFLGTYGYTF. Written as DNA, the CDR3 is TGCGCCAGCAGCTTTCTGGGTACCTATGGCTACACCTTC. The entire variable domain, with the rest obtained from reference TRBV5-1 and TRBJ1-2, is as follows: KAGVTQTPRYLIKTRGQQVTLSCSPISGHRSVSWYQQTPGQGLQFLFEYFSETQRNKGNFPGRFSGRQFSNSRSEMNVSTLELGDSALYLCASSFLGTYGYTFGSGTRLTVV.

Concerning this clone itself: An end of the junction does not agree with germline; a read error may underlie this. The V and J genes are TRBV19 and TRBJ1-5, with D hard to call. This CDR3 spans 16 amino acids. Germline lookup yields CDR1 LNHDA and CDR2 SQIVND (reference sequence). Written as DNA, the CDR3 is TGTGCCAGTAGTCTAGATGCCGGCCGCGACAATCAGCCCCAGCATTTT. Translating gives CASSLDAGRDNQPQHF.

The chain uses TRBV28 and TRBJ2-1; a possible D gene is TRBD1 (8 bases). Trimming removed 6 bases at V and 4 bases at J, with 22 bases between. Per the germline V gene, CDR1 is MDHEN and CDR2 is SYDVKM. The CDR3 is 17 residues long. The CDR3 sequence: CASRSLDRGLRYNEQFF. As DNA, the CDR3 is TGTGCCAGCAGATCCCTTGACAGGGGACTAAGATACAATGAGCAGTTCTTC.

The chain employs TRBV2 and TRBJ2-1; 8 nucleotides match TRBD2. The CDR3 spans 14 residues. V shed 7 bases and J 4 bases; nucleotides not matched to a gene: 6. CDR1 is SNHLY and CDR2 is FYNNEI in the germline V gene. Here the CDR3 DNA reads TGTGCCAGCACGATCCTAGCGGGTTACAATGAGCAGTTCTTC. Amino acid sequence: CASTILAGYNEQFF.

The chain combines TRBV7-6 with TRBJ2-1; 13 positions agree with TRBD2. Germline V lookup: CDR1 SGHVS, CDR2 FNYEAQ. V was clipped by 6 bases and J by 2 bases; unmatched bases: 4. This CDR3 has 16 residues. CDR3 in amino acids: CASRPLAGGPYNEQFF. DNA for the CDR3: TGTGCCAGCAGACCACTAGCGGGAGGGCCCTACAATGAGCAGTTCTTC.

This rearrangement joins TRBV4-1 to TRBJ2-5; tentatively, D is TRBD1 (7 bases). Trimming removed 4 bases from V and 2 bases from J, with 20 bases in between. The CDR3 is 17 residues long. CDR1 is MGHRA, CDR2 YSYEKL, per germline. The CDR3 DNA sequence: TGCGCCAGCAGCCCCAGAGAGGAGGGGGACAGACAAGAGACCCAGTACTTC. Protein: CASSPREEGDRQETQYF.

V gene TRBV27 combines with J gene TRBJ2-1, with a weak D call TRBD1 (5 bases). The V end lost 4 bases, the J end lost 5 bases, and 12 bases lay between the germline ends. CDR1 is MNHEY and CDR2 is SMNVEV in the germline V gene (reference sequence). CDR3 length: 14 residues. CDR3 DNA sequence: TGTGCCAGCAGTTCCCGGCAGGGTAACAATGAGCAGTTCTTC. Amino acids: CASSSRQGNNEQFF.

This clone has only a few counts. This sequence joins TRBV9 and TRBJ1-4, with D maybe TRBD1 (6 bases). Per germline, CDR1 SGDLS and CDR2 YYNGEE. Trimming shortened V by 4 bases and J by 0 bases, and 13 bases separated the two germline ends. This CDR3 region has 16 residues. The CDR3 loop reads CASSKGVGSTNEKLFF. The CDR3 region has the DNA TGTGCCAGCAGCAAGGGGGTCGGATCAACTAATGAAAAACTGTTTTTT.

The rearrangement joins TRBV2 to TRBJ2-5; 9 bases align to TRBD2. Losses at the gene ends were 1 base for V and 3 bases for J; bases not matched to a gene: 0. In germline, CDR1 is SNHLY, CDR2 FYNNEI. The CDR3 covers 14 residues. This CDR3 reads CASSEVAGEETQYF. As DNA, the CDR3 is TGTGCCAGCAGTGAAGTAGCGGGAGAAGAGACCCAGTACTTC.

The chain carries TRBV7-8 and TRBJ1-5; D may be TRBD1 (5 bases). Germline V lookup: CDR1 SGHVS, CDR2 FQNEAQ. The CDR3 sequence is 17 residues long. Trimming took off 4 bases at V and 0 bases at J, with 16 bases between the two ends. The CDR3 spells CASSSMGLTYSNQPQHF. The CDR3 coding sequence is TGTGCCAGCAGCTCGATGGGACTGACCTATAGCAATCAGCCCCAGCATTTT.

This clone was seen more than once but under ten times. The chain combines TRBV25-1 with TRBJ2-2; D is ambiguous. The V and J ends lost 3 bases and 4 bases respectively, with 12 bases between them. The length of the CDR3 is 15 residues. CDR1 MGHDK and CDR2 SYGVNS come from the germline V gene. CDR3 residues: CASSEGWEVTGELFF. The DNA of the CDR3 is TGTGCCAGCAGTGAGGGGTGGGAAGTCACCGGGGAGCTGTTTTTT.

The chain links TRBV25-1 to TRBJ2-7, with unresolved D. Germline CDR1 reads MGHDK; CDR2 reads SYGVNS. The CDR3 is 16 amino acids. V was trimmed by 2 bases and J by 5 bases, leaving 19 bases between them. This CDR3 reads CASSENREGIFDEQYF. Here the CDR3 DNA reads TGTGCCAGCAGTGAAAATAGGGAAGGGATCTTCGACGAGCAGTACTTC.

The chain combines TRBV6-6 with TRBJ1-5; 7 nucleotides agree with TRBD1. The CDR3 is 14 amino acids. Germline V gene lookup returns CDR1 MNHNY and CDR2 SVGAGI (reference sequence). V gave up 5 bases and J gave up 6 bases; unmatched junction bases: 7. In DNA form, the CDR3 reads TGTGCCAGCAGTCCGACAGGGTCCGGTCAGCCCCAGCATTTT. This codes for CASSPTGSGQPQHF.

This sequence joins TRBV7-2 and TRBJ2-7; tentatively, D is TRBD1 or TRBD2 (6 bases each). The CDR3 runs to 19 residues. Germline V CDR1 and CDR2: SGHTA, FQGNSA. V was shortened by 5 bases and J by 1 base, with 27 bases between the two germline ends. This chain's CDR3 is CASSANRESKGLASYEQYF. The CDR3 nucleotides read TGTGCCAGCAGCGCAAACAGGGAGTCTAAGGGGCTAGCGTCCTACGAGCAGTACTTC.

This chain connects TRBV25-1 to TRBJ2-7; TRBD1 aligns across 9 bases. This CDR3 contains 14 residues. The V gene's germline CDR1 is MGHDK and CDR2 SYGVNS. Losses at the gene ends were 3 bases for V and 7 bases for J; bases not matched to a gene: 7. CDR3 sequence (DNA): TGTGCCAGCAGTGACCGGGACAGGGCGCGGGAGCAGTACTTC. Protein product: CASSDRDRAREQYF.

This chain uses TRBV5-4 with TRBJ2-7, with D unclear. Germline V gives CDR1 SGHNT, CDR2 YYREEE (reference sequence). Trimming left V 2 bases short and J 2 bases short, with 17 bases between. The CDR3 loop spans 16 amino acids. The CDR3 DNA reads as TGTGCCAGCAGCTTTCCCTGGTACCGAGCCGCCTACGAGCAGTACTTC. Its translation is CASSFPWYRAAYEQYF.

The chain couples TRBV4-2 to TRBJ2-3; TRBD2 matches at 13 bases. This CDR3 is 18 amino acids long. Looked up from germline, CDR1 is LGHNA and CDR2 is YNFKEQ. Germline trimming cut 5 bases from V and 0 bases from J; bases unmatched to any gene: 8. The CDR3 reads CASSTWTSGGSSTDTQYF. DNA of the CDR3: TGTGCCAGCAGCACTTGGACTAGCGGGGGATCTAGCACAGATACGCAGTATTTT.

This clone was seen a few times. The same CDR3 also results from other DNA sequences found in this sample. J is TRBJ2-5 and V is TRBV9, with D perhaps matching TRBD1 or TRBD2 (5 bases each). Near its end, the DNA agrees better with TRBJ2-7, so the J call may be wrong. CDR1 is SGDLS, CDR2 YYNGEE, per germline. The CDR3 length is 12 residues. CDR3 nucleotide sequence: TGTGCCAGCAGTGGGGACGGCTACGAGCAGTACTTC. This encodes CASSGDGYEQYF.

This clone was observed once. The rearrangement uses TRBV6-6 and TRBJ1-2; possible D gene TRBD1, 5 bases. Trimming shortened V by 0 bases and J by 6 bases, and 14 bases separated the two germline ends. The CDR3 runs 15 residues. The germline CDR1 and CDR2 sequences are MNHNY and SVGAGI (reference sequence). In DNA form, the CDR3 reads TGTGCCAGCAGTTACTCGTGGCAGGGAGGAGATGGCTACACCTTC. Translated, it gives CASSYSWQGGDGYTF.

This chain links TRBV7-3 with TRBJ2-7; a weak D match, TRBD2 (6 bases). Germline assignment: CDR1 SGHTA and CDR2 FQGTGA. Trimming cost V 2 bases and J 4 bases, with 12 bases left between them. This CDR3 has 14 residues. CDR3 protein: CASSLVGGTYEQYF. The DNA for the CDR3 is TGTGCCAGCAGCTTAGTAGGAGGGACTTACGAGCAGTACTTC.

The chain employs TRBV7-9 and TRBJ1-5; TRBD1 agrees at 10 bases. The CDR3 is 14 amino acids. In germline, CDR1 is SEHNR, CDR2 FQNEAQ (reference sequence). J lost 4 bases, V lost 5 bases, and 2 bases had no gene match. The chain's CDR3 is CASSPGQGNQPQHF. CDR3 nucleotide sequence: TGTGCCAGCAGCCCGGGACAGGGGAATCAGCCCCAGCATTTT.

This clone turned up a few times. The chain links TRBV21-1 to TRBJ2-1; the DNA was not used to check the table's D call, TRBD1. TRBV21-1 is tagged as a pseudogene. The length of the CDR3 is 14 residues. The CDR3 loop is CASSTRQGLHEQFF. In DNA, the CDR3 is TGTGCCAGCAGCACAAGACAGGGGCTGCATGAGCAGTTCTTC.

The gene calls are TRBV7-7 and TRBJ2-2; D gene unclear. This CDR3 contains 16 residues. Trimming removed 5 bases from V and 0 bases from J, with 13 bases in between. In germline, CDR1 is SSHAT, CDR2 FNYEAQ (reference sequence). The CDR3 sequence is CASSRIPFPNTGELFF. DNA for the CDR3: TGTGCCAGCAGCCGAATTCCGTTTCCGAACACCGGGGAGCTGTTTTTT. Full variable domain (remainder filled in from reference TRBV7-7 and TRBJ2-2): GAGVSQSPRYKVTKRGQDVTLRCDPISSHATLYWYQQALGQGPEFLTYFNYEAQPDKSGLPSDRFSAERPEGSISTLTIQRTEQRDSAMYRCASSRIPFPNTGELFFGEGSRLTVL.

The V gene is TRBV15, the J gene TRBJ1-1, with D uncertain. From germline, CDR1 is LNHNV and CDR2 YYDKDF (reference sequence). V was trimmed by 1 base and J by 8 bases, leaving 11 bases between them. This CDR3 spans 13 amino acids. CDR3 sequence: CATSRVKSTEAFF. The CDR3 DNA reads TGTGCCACCAGCAGAGTGAAATCGACGGAAGCTTTCTTT. The variable domain in full, with the rest retrieved from reference TRBV15 and TRBJ1-1, is DAMVIQNPRYQVTQFGKPVTLSCSQTLNHNVMYWYQQKSSQAPKLLFHYYDKDFNNEADTPDNFQSRRPNTSFCFLDIRSPGLGDTAMYLCATSRVKSTEAFFGQGTRLTVV.

Regarding this clone: This sample includes further DNA sequences coding for the same CDR3. This chain joins TRBV18 and TRBJ1-1; unclear D gene. The CDR3 covers 13 residues. V lost 2 bases and J 1 base, leaving 5 bases between the germline ends. Germline-derived CDR1 and CDR2 are KGHSH and LQKENI. The CDR3 spells CASSPRQNTEAFF. CDR3 DNA: TGTGCCAGCTCACCAAGACAGAACACTGAAGCTTTCTTT.

This chain uses TRBV25-1 with TRBJ1-5, with D possibly being TRBD1 (5 bases). Trimming stripped 4 bases from V and 3 bases from J, with 10 bases between. The CDR3 loop spans 14 amino acids. CDR1 MGHDK and CDR2 SYGVNS come from the germline V gene. CDR3 in DNA: TGTGCCAGCAGTGGTGGACAAACCAATCAGCCCCAGCATTTT. This codes for CASSGGQTNQPQHF.